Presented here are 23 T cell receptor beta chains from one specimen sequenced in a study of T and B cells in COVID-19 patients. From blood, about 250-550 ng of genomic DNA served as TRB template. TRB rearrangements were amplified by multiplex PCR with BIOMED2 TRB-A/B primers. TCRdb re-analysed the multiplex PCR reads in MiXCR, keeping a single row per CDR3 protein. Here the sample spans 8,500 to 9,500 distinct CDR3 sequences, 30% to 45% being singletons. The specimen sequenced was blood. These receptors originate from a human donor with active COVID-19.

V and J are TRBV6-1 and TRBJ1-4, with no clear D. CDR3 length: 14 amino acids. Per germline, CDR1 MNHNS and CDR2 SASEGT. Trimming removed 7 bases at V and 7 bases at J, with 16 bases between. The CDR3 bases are TGTGCCAGCACCCCTCGGGATTCGGGTGAAAAACTGTTTTTT. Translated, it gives CASTPRDSGEKLFF.

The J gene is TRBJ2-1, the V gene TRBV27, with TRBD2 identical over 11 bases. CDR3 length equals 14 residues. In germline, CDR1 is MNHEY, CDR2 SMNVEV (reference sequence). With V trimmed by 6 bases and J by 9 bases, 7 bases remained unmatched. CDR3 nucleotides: TGTGCCAGCAGGGATAGCGGGAGGGGGGCTGAGCAGTTCTTC. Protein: CASRDSGRGAEQFF.

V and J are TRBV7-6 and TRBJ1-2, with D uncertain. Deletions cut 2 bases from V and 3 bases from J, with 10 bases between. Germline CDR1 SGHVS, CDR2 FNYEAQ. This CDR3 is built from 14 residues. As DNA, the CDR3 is TGTGCCAGCAGCTTATATCCCGGGGACTATGGCTACACCTTC. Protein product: CASSLYPGDYGYTF.

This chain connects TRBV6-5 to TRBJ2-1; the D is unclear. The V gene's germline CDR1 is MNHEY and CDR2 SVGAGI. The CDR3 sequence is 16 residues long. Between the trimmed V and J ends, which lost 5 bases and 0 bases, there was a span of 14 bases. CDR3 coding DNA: TGTGCCAGCAGTGGGAACCCGAGGAGCTCCTACAATGAGCAGTTCTTC. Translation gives CASSGNPRSSYNEQFF.

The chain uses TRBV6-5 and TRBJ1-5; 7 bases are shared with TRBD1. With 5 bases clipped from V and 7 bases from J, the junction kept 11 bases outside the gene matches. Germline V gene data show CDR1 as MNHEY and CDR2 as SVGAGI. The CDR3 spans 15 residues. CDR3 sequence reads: CASSTTGHGGQPQHF. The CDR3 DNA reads TGTGCCAGCAGTACGACAGGGCACGGAGGACAGCCCCAGCATTTT.

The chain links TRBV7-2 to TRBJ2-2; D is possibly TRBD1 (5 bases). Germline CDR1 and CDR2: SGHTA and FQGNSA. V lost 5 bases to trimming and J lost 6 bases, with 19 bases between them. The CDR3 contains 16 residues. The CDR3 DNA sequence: TGTGCCAGCAGCCCACGCAGGGAAAGCAGTGCCGGGGAGCTGTTTTTT. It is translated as CASSPRRESSAGELFF.

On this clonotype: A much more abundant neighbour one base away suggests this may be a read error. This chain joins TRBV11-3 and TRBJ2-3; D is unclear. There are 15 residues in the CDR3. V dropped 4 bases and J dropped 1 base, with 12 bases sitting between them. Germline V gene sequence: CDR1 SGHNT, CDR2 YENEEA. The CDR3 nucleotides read TGTGCCAGCAGCTCCCCTGAGGCGCGCACAGATACGCAGTATTTT. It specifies CASSSPEARTDTQYF.

CDR3 sequence reads: CASGEAGGVNYGYTF. DNA for the CDR3: TGTGCCAGTGGGGAGGCAGGGGGGGTTAACTATGGCTACACCTTC. V usage is TRBV19 and J usage is TRBJ1-2; TRBD1 agrees at 7 bases. V lost 8 bases, J lost 1 base, and 10 bases stayed unmatched. The germline V gene has CDR1 LNHDA and CDR2 SQIVND (reference sequence). This CDR3 contains 15 residues.

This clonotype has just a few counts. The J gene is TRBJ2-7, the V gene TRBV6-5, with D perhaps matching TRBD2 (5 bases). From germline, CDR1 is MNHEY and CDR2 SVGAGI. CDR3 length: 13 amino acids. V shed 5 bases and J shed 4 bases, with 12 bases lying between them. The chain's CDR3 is CASSEGLLYEQYF. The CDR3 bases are TGTGCCAGCAGTGAGGGTCTGTTGTACGAGCAGTACTTC.

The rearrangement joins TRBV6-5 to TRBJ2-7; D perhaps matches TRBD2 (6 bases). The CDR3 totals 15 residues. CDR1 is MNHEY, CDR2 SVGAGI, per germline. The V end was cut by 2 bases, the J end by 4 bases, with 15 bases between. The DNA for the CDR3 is TGTGCCAGCAGTTACGAAACTAGCAGATTATACGAGCAGTACTTC. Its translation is CASSYETSRLYEQYF.

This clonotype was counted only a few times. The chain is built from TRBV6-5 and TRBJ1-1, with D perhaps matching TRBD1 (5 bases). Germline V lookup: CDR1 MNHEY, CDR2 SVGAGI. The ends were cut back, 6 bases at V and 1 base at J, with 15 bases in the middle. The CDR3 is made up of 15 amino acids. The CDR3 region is CASSLGGAGNTEAFF. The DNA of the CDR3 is TGTGCCAGCAGCCTCGGCGGGGCTGGGAACACTGAAGCTTTCTTT.

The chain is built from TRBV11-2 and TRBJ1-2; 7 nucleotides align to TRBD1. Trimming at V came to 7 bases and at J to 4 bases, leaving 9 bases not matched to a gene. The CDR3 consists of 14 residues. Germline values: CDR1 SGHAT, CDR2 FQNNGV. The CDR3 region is CASTEDRDSYGYTF. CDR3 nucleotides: TGTGCCAGCACCGAGGACCGGGACAGCTATGGCTACACCTTC.

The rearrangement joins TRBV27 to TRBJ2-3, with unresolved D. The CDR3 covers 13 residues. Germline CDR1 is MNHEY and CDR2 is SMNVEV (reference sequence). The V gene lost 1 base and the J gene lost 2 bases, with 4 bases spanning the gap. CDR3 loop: CASSLWVTDTQYF. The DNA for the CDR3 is TGTGCCAGCAGTTTATGGGTCACAGATACGCAGTATTTT.

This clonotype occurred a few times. The chain's CDR3 is CASSLREGGTQYF. The DNA of the CDR3 is TGTGCCAGCAGTTTGCGGGAGGGCGGGACCCAGTACTTC. This chain connects TRBV27 to TRBJ2-5; 9 bases match TRBD2. This CDR3 has 13 residues. Trimming cost V 3 bases and J 7 bases; bases outside gene matches: 3. Germline CDR1 reads MNHEY; CDR2 reads SMNVEV (reference sequence).

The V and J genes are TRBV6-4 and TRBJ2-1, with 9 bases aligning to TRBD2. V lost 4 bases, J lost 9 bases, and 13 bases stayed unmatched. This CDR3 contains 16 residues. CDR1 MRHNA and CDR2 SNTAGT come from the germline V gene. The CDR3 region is CASSAIEAGGRSEQFF. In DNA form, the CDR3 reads TGTGCCAGCAGTGCCATTGAGGCGGGAGGGCGGTCTGAGCAGTTCTTC.

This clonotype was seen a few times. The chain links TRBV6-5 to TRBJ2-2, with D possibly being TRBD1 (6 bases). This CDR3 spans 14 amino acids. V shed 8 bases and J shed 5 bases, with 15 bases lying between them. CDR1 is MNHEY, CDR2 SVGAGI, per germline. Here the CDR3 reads CASQLQGQTGELFF. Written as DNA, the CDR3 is TGTGCCAGCCAGCTACAGGGTCAAACCGGGGAGCTGTTTTTT.

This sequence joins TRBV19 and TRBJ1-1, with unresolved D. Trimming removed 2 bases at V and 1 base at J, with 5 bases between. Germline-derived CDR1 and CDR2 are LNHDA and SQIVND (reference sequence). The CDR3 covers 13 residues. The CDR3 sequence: CASSISQNTEAFF. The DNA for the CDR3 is TGTGCCAGTAGTATATCCCAGAACACTGAAGCTTTCTTT.

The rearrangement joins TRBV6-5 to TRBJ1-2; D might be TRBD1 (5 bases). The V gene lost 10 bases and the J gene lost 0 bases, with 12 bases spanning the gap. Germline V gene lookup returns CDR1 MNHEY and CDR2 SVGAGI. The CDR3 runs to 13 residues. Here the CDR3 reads CATGASANYGYTF. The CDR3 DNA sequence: TGTGCCACCGGGGCTTCTGCTAACTATGGCTACACCTTC.

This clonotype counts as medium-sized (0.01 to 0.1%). The CDR3 sequence is CASSLRGDRVDGEKLFF. CDR3 bases: TGTGCCAGCAGCTTAAGAGGCGACAGGGTTGACGGAGAAAAACTGTTTTTT. The chain uses TRBV7-9 and TRBJ1-4, with 7 bases fitting TRBD1. With V trimmed by 2 bases and J by 8 bases, 14 bases remained unmatched. Germline CDR1 reads SEHNR; CDR2 reads FQNEAQ (reference sequence). This CDR3 has 17 amino acids.

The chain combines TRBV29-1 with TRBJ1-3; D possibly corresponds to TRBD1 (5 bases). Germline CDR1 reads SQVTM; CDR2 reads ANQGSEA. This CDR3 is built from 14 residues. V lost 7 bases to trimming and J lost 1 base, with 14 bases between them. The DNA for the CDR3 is TGCAGCGCCGACCAGGGAGGGTCTGGAAACACCATATATTTT. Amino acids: CSADQGGSGNTIYF.

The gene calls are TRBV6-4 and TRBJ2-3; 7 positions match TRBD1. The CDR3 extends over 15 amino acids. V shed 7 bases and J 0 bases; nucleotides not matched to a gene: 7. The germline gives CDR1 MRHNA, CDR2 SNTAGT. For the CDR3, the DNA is TGTGCCAGCAAACCGGACAGGCTTAGCACAGATACGCAGTATTTT. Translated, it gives CASKPDRLSTDTQYF.

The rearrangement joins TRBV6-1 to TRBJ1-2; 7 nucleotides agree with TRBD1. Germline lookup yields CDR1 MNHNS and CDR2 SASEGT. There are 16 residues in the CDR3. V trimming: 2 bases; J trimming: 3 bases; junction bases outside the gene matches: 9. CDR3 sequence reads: CASSERPGGVDYGYTF. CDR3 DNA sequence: TGTGCCAGCAGTGAACGGCCAGGGGGGGTAGACTATGGCTACACCTTC.

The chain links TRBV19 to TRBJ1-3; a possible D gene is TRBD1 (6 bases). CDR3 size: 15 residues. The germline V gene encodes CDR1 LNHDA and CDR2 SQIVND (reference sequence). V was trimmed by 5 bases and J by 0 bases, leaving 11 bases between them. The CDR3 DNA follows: TGTGCCAGTAGTCAGGGACAAGACTCTGGAAACACCATATATTTT. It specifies CASSQGQDSGNTIYF. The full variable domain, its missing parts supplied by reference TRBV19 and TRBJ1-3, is DGGITQSPKYLFRKEGQNVTLSCEQNLNHDAMYWYRQDPGQGLRLIYYSQIVNDFQKGDIAEGYSVSREKKESFPLTVTSAQKNPTAFYLCASSQGQDSGNTIYFGEGSWLTVV.